This T cell receptor (beta chain) was captured in a study of Graves' ophthalmopathy and Graves' hyperthyroidism. Study-wide points: A model of 13 signatures distinguished ophthalmopathy from stable hyperthyroidism at approximately 88% sensitivity and 81.08% specificity.

CDR1 LGHNA and CDR2 YSLEER come from the germline V gene. V lost 2 bases and J 5 bases, leaving 15 bases between the germline ends. This CDR3 region has 15 residues. Hyperthyroidism patients, all newly diagnosed, had under 2 months' duration and ages of 18 to 65. Symptoms, serum thyroxine and TRAb, thyroid ultrasound, and orbital computed tomography formed the diagnostic basis. Using RNA transcripts, the TCR beta CDR3 regions were amplified. Investigators did first-round RT-PCR with HTBI primers, then second-round multiplex PCR. One entry per CDR3 protein, called by TCRdb with MiXCR from the multiplex PCR reads. The sample records about 1.1 million distinct CDR3 sequences, less than 45% being singletons. This clonotype came up a few times. The antigen is not known.

The specimen was peripheral blood or thyroid tissue (not recorded which). This chain links TRBV4-3 with TRBJ2-5; perhaps TRBD1 as D (5 bases). This clonotype originated in an adult man with Graves' hyperthyroidism. This CDR3 is CASSQRSLGRETQYF. CDR3 nucleotides: TGCGCCAGCAGCCAACGATCGCTGGGGCGGGAGACCCAGTACTTC.